Presented here are 13 T cell receptor beta chains from one specimen sequenced in a study of blood T cell repertoires in COVID-19. Measured with immunoSEQ multiplex PCR; TCRdb has only the in-frame clones, and not every one. This sample yields about 250,000 clones, of which about nine tenths are seen a single time; more than 1.5% belongs to the top ten. The sequenced sample consisted of PBMCs or T cells enriched from blood (not recorded which). The receptors were sampled from a man between 35 and 55 years old who had recovered from COVID-19.

The chain employs TRBV28 and TRBJ2-7; 7 bases agree with TRBD1. CDR3 length: 14 residues. J was trimmed by 3 bases and V by 8 bases; bases with no gene match: 10. Germline V CDR1 and CDR2: MDHEN, SYDVKM. The CDR3 sequence is CASCCRAGGYEQYF. The CDR3 DNA reads as TGTGCCAGCTGTTGCCGGGCAGGGGGCTACGAGCAGTACTTC.

The chain uses TRBV13 and TRBJ2-3; 11 bases fit TRBD1. In germline, CDR1 is PRHDT, CDR2 FYEKMQ (reference sequence). The CDR3 totals 16 residues. Trimming at V came to 5 bases and at J to 4 bases, leaving 8 bases not matched to a gene. The CDR3 nucleotides are TGTGCCAGCAGCCTCCGGACAGGGGGCCTTGCAGATACGCAGTATTTT. It is translated as CASSLRTGGLADTQYF.

The rearrangement links TRBV6-6 to TRBJ2-2; a weak D match, TRBD1 (6 bases). Per the germline V gene, CDR1 is MNHNY and CDR2 is SVGAGI (reference sequence). The CDR3 spans 13 residues. Between the trimmed V and J ends, which lost 5 bases and 6 bases, there was a span of 10 bases. The CDR3 region is CASSDRSPGELFF. The CDR3 coding sequence is TGTGCCAGCAGTGACAGGTCCCCCGGGGAGCTGTTTTTT.

The chain couples TRBV5-6 to TRBJ2-3; TRBD2 aligns across 12 bases. CDR1 is SGHDT, CDR2 YYEEEE, per germline. The CDR3 is 17 amino acids. V dropped 4 bases and J dropped 3; count of bases not matched to a gene: 9. CDR3 sequence reads: CASSRTSGASPTDTQYF. The CDR3 DNA reads as TGTGCCAGCAGCCGGACTAGCGGGGCGTCGCCGACAGATACGCAGTATTTT.

The chain combines TRBV10-3 with TRBJ2-5; the D gene is possibly TRBD2 (6 bases). From germline, CDR1 is ENHRY and CDR2 SYGVKD. The CDR3 has 14 amino acids. V was cut by 8 bases and J by 5 bases, with 18 bases left in between. The CDR3 is CAIGGGVAGETQYF. The CDR3 nucleotides are TGTGCCATCGGCGGCGGGGTTGCTGGGGAGACCCAGTACTTC.

The genes are TRBV10-3 and TRBJ2-3, with 10 bases that match TRBD2. CDR1 and CDR2 from the germline V gene are ENHRY and SYGVKD. V gave up 0 bases and J gave up 3 bases; unmatched junction bases: 6. The CDR3 has 17 residues. The CDR3 coding sequence is TGTGCCATCAGTGAGTCTAGCCCGGGACTAGCGACAGATACGCAGTATTTT. It encodes CAISESSPGLATDTQYF.

The gene calls are TRBV10-3 and TRBJ2-1, with 9 bases fitting TRBD2. Germline CDR1 reads ENHRY; CDR2 reads SYGVKD. This CDR3 has 12 residues. V lost 8 bases and J lost 8; bases outside the gene matches: 4. CDR3 region: CAIGTSSYEQFF. The DNA of the CDR3 is TGTGCCATCGGGACTAGCTCCTATGAGCAGTTCTTC.

The chain employs TRBV2 and TRBJ1-1, with a possible D match to TRBD1 (6 bases). V lost 5 bases, J lost 2 bases, and 12 bases lay in between. The CDR3 spans 14 residues. Germline V CDR1 and CDR2: SNHLY, FYNNEI. CDR3 sequence reads: CASSRTDTNTEAFF. CDR3 DNA: TGTGCCAGCAGTCGGACAGACACAAACACTGAAGCTTTCTTT. The variable domain in full, with the rest retrieved from reference TRBV2 and TRBJ1-1, is EPEVTQTPSHQVTQMGQEVILRCVPISNHLYFYWYRQILGQKVEFLVSFYNNEISEKSEIFDDQFSVERPDGSNFTLKIRSTKLEDSAMYFCASSRTDTNTEAFFGQGTRLTVV.

The chain couples TRBV7-3 to TRBJ2-3, with 7 positions matching TRBD2. CDR1 and CDR2 (germline): SGHTA, FQGTGA. V lost 2 bases and J lost 4; bases outside the gene matches: 9. This CDR3 region has 16 residues. The CDR3 DNA reads as TGTGCCAGCAGCTTAGGTGCGGGGGTTACCGCAGATACGCAGTATTTT. This translates into CASSLGAGVTADTQYF.

J is TRBJ1-4 and V is TRBV27, with D possibly matching TRBD1 (5 bases). CDR1 is MNHEY and CDR2 is SMNVEV in the germline V gene (reference sequence). Trimming removed 2 bases at V and 4 bases at J, with 8 bases between. This CDR3 comprises 14 residues. The CDR3 is CASSLVGLNEKLFF. CDR3 bases: TGTGCCAGCAGTTTAGTGGGACTTAATGAAAAACTGTTTTTT.

The genes are TRBV18 and TRBJ1-4; D is uncertain. CDR1 KGHSH and CDR2 LQKENI come from the germline V gene. This CDR3 spans 17 amino acids. The V gene lost 5 bases and the J gene lost 3 bases, with 19 bases spanning the gap. The CDR3 nucleotides are TGTGCCAGCTCATCCTCCACACCAGGAATTGCTAATGAAAAACTGTTTTTT. Amino acid sequence: CASSSSTPGIANEKLFF.

The chain has TRBV6-2 or TRBV6-3 and TRBJ2-3; 8 nucleotides line up with TRBD2. The V and J ends lost 6 bases and 3 bases, in that order; junction bases with no gene match: 8. Germline V gene data show CDR1 as MNHEY and CDR2 as SVGEGT. The CDR3 contains 15 residues. Written as DNA, the CDR3 is TGTGCCAGCAGCCGATCTAGCGGGTTGACAGATACGCAGTATTTT. It is translated as CASSRSSGLTDTQYF.

J is TRBJ1-2 and V is TRBV9; D perhaps matches TRBD1 (5 bases). This CDR3 is 12 amino acids long. Between the trimmed V and J ends, which lost 0 bases and 10 bases, there was a span of 10 bases. Germline V gene lookup returns CDR1 SGDLS and CDR2 YYNGEE. The CDR3 here is CASSVGTGLYTF. CDR3 bases: TGTGCCAGCAGCGTAGGGACGGGACTCTACACCTTC.